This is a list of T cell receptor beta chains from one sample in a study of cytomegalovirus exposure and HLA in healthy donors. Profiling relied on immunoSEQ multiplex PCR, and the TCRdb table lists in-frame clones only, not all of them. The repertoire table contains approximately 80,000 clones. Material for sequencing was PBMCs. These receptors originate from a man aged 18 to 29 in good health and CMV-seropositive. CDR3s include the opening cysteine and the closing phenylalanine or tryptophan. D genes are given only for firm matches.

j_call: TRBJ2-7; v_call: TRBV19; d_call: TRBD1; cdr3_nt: TGTGCCAGTAGTCCTGGACAGGCCTACTACGAGCAGTACTTC; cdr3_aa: CASSPGQAYYEQYF
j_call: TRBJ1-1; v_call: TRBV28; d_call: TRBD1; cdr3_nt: TGTGCCAGCAGTTTTTGGGGAGGGACAGGGGGCACTGAAGCTTTCTTT; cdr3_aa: CASSFWGGTGGTEAFF
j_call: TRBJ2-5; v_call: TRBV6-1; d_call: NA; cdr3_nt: TGTGCCAGCGGCATAGCACGGCAAGAGACCCAGTACTTC; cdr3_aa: CASGIARQETQYF
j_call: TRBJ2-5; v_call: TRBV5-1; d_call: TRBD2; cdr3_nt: TGCGCCAGCAGTATTAGCGGGGGTTACCAAGAGACCCAGTACTTC; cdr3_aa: CASSISGGYQETQYF
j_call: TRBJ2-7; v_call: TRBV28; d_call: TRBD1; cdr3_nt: TGTGCCAGCAGTTTCTTGGGACAGGGGGCGCGAGAGCAGTACTTC; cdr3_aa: CASSFLGQGAREQYF
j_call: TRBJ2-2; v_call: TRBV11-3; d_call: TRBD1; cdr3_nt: TGTGCCAGCAGCCCGGGGACAGGGGGGGTCACCGGGGAGCTGTTTTTT; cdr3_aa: CASSPGTGGVTGELFF
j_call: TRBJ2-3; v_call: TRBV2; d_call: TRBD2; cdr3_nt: TGTGCCAGCAGTGAACTAGCGGGGGGCACAGATACGCAGTATTTT; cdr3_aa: CASSELAGGTDTQYF
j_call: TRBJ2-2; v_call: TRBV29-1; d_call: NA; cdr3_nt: TGCAGCGTTGAACCGGGTCCGCTCACCGGGGAGCTGTTTTTT; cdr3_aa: CSVEPGPLTGELFF
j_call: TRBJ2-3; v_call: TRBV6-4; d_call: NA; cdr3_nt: TGTGCCAGCAGTTCCCAGGGGTCCACAGATACGCAGTATTTT; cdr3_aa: CASSSQGSTDTQYF
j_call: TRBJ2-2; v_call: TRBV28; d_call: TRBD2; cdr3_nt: TGTGCCAGCAGTCTGGGACTAGCGGGGGACCCGAACACCGGGGAGCTGTTTTTT; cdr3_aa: CASSLGLAGDPNTGELFF